The rows below give T cell receptor beta chains drawn from one sample of a study of T cells in Graves' hyperthyroidism and ophthalmopathy. TCRdb called the multiplex PCR reads again in MiXCR, with one record for every CDR3 protein. The top ten clones hold under 3.5% of a sample with about 600,000 distinct CDR3 sequences, more than 15% of them seen once. Sequences were obtained from blood. The receptor source for this set is a woman in her 40s with Graves' ophthalmopathy. The CDR3 runs from the conserved cysteine through the conserved F or W. The D gene is left open where the match is weak. Clone size, where shown, is once, few, many, or a class for clones that have expanded.

abundance | d_gene | j_gene | v_gene | CDR3nt | CDR3aa
many | - | TRBJ1-5 | TRBV2 | TGTGCCAGCAGTGTAGGGACTCTTAAGGTTCAGCCCCAGCATTTT | CASSVGTLKVQPQHF
many | TRBD1 | TRBJ2-3 | TRBV20-1 | TGCAGTGCTGGGGACAGGCGAGGCACAGATACGCAGTATTTT | CSAGDRRGTDTQYF
many | - | TRBJ1-1 | TRBV7-8 | TGTGCCAGCAGCTTAGCGCTGGGGGAGAGAGGATACACTGAAGCTTTCTTT | CASSLALGERGYTEAFF
few | TRBD2 | TRBJ2-5 | TRBV19 | TGTGCCAGTAGTTCTACTAGCGGGAGCGGTGAGACCCAGTACTTC | CASSSTSGSGETQYF
few | TRBD2 | TRBJ2-2 | TRBV10-3 | TGTGCCATCAGCCGGGTAGCGGGAGTTACCGGGGAGCTGTTTTTT | CAISRVAGVTGELFF
- | - | TRBJ2-2 | TRBV27 | TGTGCCAGCAGTTTATATCCCCCCACCATGAACACCGGGGAGCTGTTTTTT | CASSLYPPTMNTGELFF
- | - | TRBJ1-5 | TRBV30 | TGTGCCTGGAGTGCGGAAGCCTCGGGGGGTCAGCCCCAGCATTTT | CAWSAEASGGQPQHF
- | - | TRBJ2-2 | TRBV6-6 | TGTGCCAGCAGTTACGGAAAGGGCGGGGAGCTGTTTTTT | CASSYGKGGELFF
many | - | TRBJ2-3 | TRBV15 | TGTGCCACCAGCAGAGATACGCCGGGGGATACGCAGTATTTT | CATSRDTPGDTQYF
many | - | TRBJ2-7 | TRBV7-6 | TGTGCCAGCAGCTCCGTTGATAACGAGCAGTACTTC | CASSSVDNEQYF
- | - | TRBJ1-5 | TRBV5-6 | TGTGCCAGCAGCTATAAAAACCTCAATCAGCCCCAGCATTTT | CASSYKNLNQPQHF
- | TRBD2 | TRBJ2-1 | TRBV11-3 | TGTGCCAGCAGCTTAATACCGGGAGGTGAGCAGTTCTTC | CASSLIPGGEQFF
- | - | TRBJ1-2 | TRBV5-1 | TGCGCCAGCAGCTTGGATACAGCGTATGGCTACACCTTC | CASSLDTAYGYTF
few | - | TRBJ2-7 | TRBV3-1 | TGTGCCAGCAGCCTCGGACAGAACGGTCGCGAGCAGTACTTC | CASSLGQNGREQYF
many | TRBD2 | TRBJ2-7 | TRBV3-1 | TGTGCCAGCAGCCAAACCCCTAGCGGGAGCTACGAGCAGTACTTC | CASSQTPSGSYEQYF
few | - | TRBJ1-1 | TRBV29-1 | TGCAGCGCCGGACAGATGGGGTCCACTGAAGCTTTCTTT | CSAGQMGSTEAFF
many | - | TRBJ1-2 | TRBV6-1 | TGTGCCAGCAGTCCCAGGGGTCTGGAGTATGGCTACACCTTC | CASSPRGLEYGYTF
many | - | TRBJ2-2 | TRBV7-8 | TGTGCCAGCAGCTTAAGGCGGGCGGATCAAAACACCGGGGAGCTGTTTTTT | CASSLRRADQNTGELFF
many | - | TRBJ2-2 | TRBV2 | TGTGCCAGCAGGGTGGGGGCAGCGAACACCGGGGAGCTGTTTTTT | CASRVGAANTGELFF
- | TRBD2 | TRBJ2-7 | TRBV4-1 | TGCGCCAGCAGCCAAGGACTAGCCGTGAACTACGAGCAGTACTTC | CASSQGLAVNYEQYF